This TCR beta chain appears in the sequencing data of a study of blood T cell repertoires in COVID-19. As for the study in general: Nucleic acid was either cDNA or gDNA, and it came from T cells, B-cell-depleted T cells, or PBMCs.

Original methodology: Reference gene primer amplification gave nucleated cell count estimates. Data came from immunoSEQ multiplex PCR; TCRdb stores just in-frame clones and leaves some out. V, J and clone size derive from that table, while D and trimming were established from the DNA sequence. The data contain 30,000 to 40,000 clones, roughly 93% of them singletons. After removal of 6 bases from V and 5 bases from J, the junction contained 10 bases not matched to a gene. Germline V CDR1 and CDR2: MNHEY, SVGAGI. The CDR3 runs to 15 residues. This rearrangement joins TRBV6-5 to TRBJ1-1; 9 nucleotides line up with TRBD1. Input material: peripheral blood. This sequence originates from a male donor with active COVID-19. CDR3 protein: CASRPPTGGFTEAFF. The CDR3 DNA follows: TGTGCCAGCAGACCTCCGACAGGGGGGTTTACTGAAGCTTTCTTT.